These 9 T cell receptor beta chains share one sample of origin, sequenced in a study of T cells after yellow fever vaccination. One entry per CDR3 protein, called by TCRdb with MiXCR from the 5' RACE reads. The sample shows about 550,000 distinct CDR3 sequences, 15% to 20% of them seen only once. The specimen comprised PBMCs, sampled 15 days after the yellow fever booster vaccination. The source of these receptors is a man aged 25-45 years who received the YFV17D yellow fever vaccine.

The V call is TRBV4-2, the J call TRBJ2-1; 16 positions agree with TRBD2. The V gene's germline CDR1 is LGHNA and CDR2 YNFKEQ. J gave up 10 bases and V 5 bases, and 2 bases lay outside the gene matches. The CDR3 length is 14 residues. This chain's CDR3 is CASSTGLAGGEQFF. The CDR3 DNA reads as TGTGCCAGCAGCACGGGACTAGCGGGAGGGGAGCAGTTCTTC.

The gene calls are TRBV12-3 or TRBV12-4 and TRBJ1-2; tentative D call: TRBD1 (5 bases). Trimming shortened V by 4 bases and J by 2 bases, and 14 bases separated the two germline ends. The CDR3 covers 15 residues. CDR3 sequence reads: CASSSPPRGNYGYTF. The CDR3 DNA sequence: TGTGCCAGCAGTTCCCCCCCCCGGGGGAACTATGGCTACACCTTC.

This clonotype has a handful of counts. The genes are TRBV21-1 and TRBJ2-7; the table's TRBD2 call for D was not verified on the DNA. TRBV21-1 is a pseudogene locus. The CDR3 extends over 20 amino acids. CDR3 in amino acids: CASRPLPMGDVGGVGYEQYF. The DNA for the CDR3 is TGTGCCAGCAGACCCCTTCCTATGGGGGACGTCGGGGGAGTCGGTTACGAGCAGTACTTC.

The rearrangement links TRBV6-1 to TRBJ2-3, with D uncertain. The germline V gene encodes CDR1 MNHNS and CDR2 SASEGT. The CDR3 length is 13 residues. V shed 7 bases and J shed 1 base, with 9 bases lying between them. CDR3 nucleotides: TGTGCCAGCATGCGCGGCCGCACAGATACGCAGTATTTT. Its protein is CASMRGRTDTQYF.

CDR3 sequence: CASSRGTGGAGTGELFF. The DNA of the CDR3 is TGTGCCAGCAGCCGCGGGACAGGGGGCGCGGGCACCGGGGAGCTGTTTTTT. The J gene is TRBJ2-2, the V gene TRBV3-1; 12 nucleotides line up with TRBD1. CDR3 length: 17 residues. V gave up 4 bases and J gave up 4 bases; unmatched junction bases: 7. Germline CDR1 and CDR2: LGHDT and YNNKEL (reference sequence).

This clonotype has more than one count but fewer than ten. The chain joins TRBV14 to TRBJ1-2; unclear D gene. The CDR3 extends over 14 amino acids. The V end was cut by 1 base, the J end by 4 bases, with 10 bases between. CDR1 and CDR2 from the germline V gene are SGHDN and FVKESK. CDR3 residues: CASSQVSAAYGYTF. CDR3 nucleotide sequence: TGTGCCAGCAGCCAAGTTTCGGCAGCCTATGGCTACACCTTC. The entire variable domain, with the rest obtained from reference TRBV14 and TRBJ1-2, is as follows: EAGVTQFPSHSVIEKGQTVTLRCDPISGHDNLYWYRRVMGKEIKFLLHFVKESKQDESGMPNNRFLAERTGGTYSTLKVQPAELEDSGVYFCASSQVSAAYGYTFGSGTRLTVV.

Only a few counts were recorded for this clonotype. The CDR3 is CASSRAGTGGEETQYF. The CDR3 DNA is TGTGCCAGCTCACGAGCCGGGACAGGGGGCGAAGAGACCCAGTACTTC. This chain links TRBV18 with TRBJ2-5; TRBD1 matches 12 bases. The junction had 6 bases not matched to a gene; V was cut back by 4 bases and J by 3 bases. CDR1 and CDR2 (germline): KGHSH, LQKENI. The CDR3 sequence is 16 residues long.

This clonotype has at least ten counts. The chain carries TRBV9 and TRBJ1-1; D call uncertain. The CDR3 runs to 13 residues. Germline V gene data show CDR1 as SGDLS and CDR2 as YYNGEE. The V and J ends lost 0 bases and 0 bases respectively, with 3 bases between them. The CDR3 loop reads CASSVGMNTEAFF. In nucleotides, the CDR3 is TGTGCCAGCAGCGTAGGAATGAACACTGAAGCTTTCTTT.

This clonotype was counted between two and nine times. The rearrangement joins TRBV19 to TRBJ2-5, with 9 positions matching TRBD1. This CDR3 has 15 amino acids. V trimming: 5 bases; J trimming: 5 bases; junction bases outside the gene matches: 9. CDR1 and CDR2 (germline): LNHDA, SQIVND (reference sequence). The CDR3 region has the DNA TGTGCCAGTAGTCAAAAGGGACAGGGTCAGGAGACCCAGTACTTC. Amino acids: CASSQKGQGQETQYF.